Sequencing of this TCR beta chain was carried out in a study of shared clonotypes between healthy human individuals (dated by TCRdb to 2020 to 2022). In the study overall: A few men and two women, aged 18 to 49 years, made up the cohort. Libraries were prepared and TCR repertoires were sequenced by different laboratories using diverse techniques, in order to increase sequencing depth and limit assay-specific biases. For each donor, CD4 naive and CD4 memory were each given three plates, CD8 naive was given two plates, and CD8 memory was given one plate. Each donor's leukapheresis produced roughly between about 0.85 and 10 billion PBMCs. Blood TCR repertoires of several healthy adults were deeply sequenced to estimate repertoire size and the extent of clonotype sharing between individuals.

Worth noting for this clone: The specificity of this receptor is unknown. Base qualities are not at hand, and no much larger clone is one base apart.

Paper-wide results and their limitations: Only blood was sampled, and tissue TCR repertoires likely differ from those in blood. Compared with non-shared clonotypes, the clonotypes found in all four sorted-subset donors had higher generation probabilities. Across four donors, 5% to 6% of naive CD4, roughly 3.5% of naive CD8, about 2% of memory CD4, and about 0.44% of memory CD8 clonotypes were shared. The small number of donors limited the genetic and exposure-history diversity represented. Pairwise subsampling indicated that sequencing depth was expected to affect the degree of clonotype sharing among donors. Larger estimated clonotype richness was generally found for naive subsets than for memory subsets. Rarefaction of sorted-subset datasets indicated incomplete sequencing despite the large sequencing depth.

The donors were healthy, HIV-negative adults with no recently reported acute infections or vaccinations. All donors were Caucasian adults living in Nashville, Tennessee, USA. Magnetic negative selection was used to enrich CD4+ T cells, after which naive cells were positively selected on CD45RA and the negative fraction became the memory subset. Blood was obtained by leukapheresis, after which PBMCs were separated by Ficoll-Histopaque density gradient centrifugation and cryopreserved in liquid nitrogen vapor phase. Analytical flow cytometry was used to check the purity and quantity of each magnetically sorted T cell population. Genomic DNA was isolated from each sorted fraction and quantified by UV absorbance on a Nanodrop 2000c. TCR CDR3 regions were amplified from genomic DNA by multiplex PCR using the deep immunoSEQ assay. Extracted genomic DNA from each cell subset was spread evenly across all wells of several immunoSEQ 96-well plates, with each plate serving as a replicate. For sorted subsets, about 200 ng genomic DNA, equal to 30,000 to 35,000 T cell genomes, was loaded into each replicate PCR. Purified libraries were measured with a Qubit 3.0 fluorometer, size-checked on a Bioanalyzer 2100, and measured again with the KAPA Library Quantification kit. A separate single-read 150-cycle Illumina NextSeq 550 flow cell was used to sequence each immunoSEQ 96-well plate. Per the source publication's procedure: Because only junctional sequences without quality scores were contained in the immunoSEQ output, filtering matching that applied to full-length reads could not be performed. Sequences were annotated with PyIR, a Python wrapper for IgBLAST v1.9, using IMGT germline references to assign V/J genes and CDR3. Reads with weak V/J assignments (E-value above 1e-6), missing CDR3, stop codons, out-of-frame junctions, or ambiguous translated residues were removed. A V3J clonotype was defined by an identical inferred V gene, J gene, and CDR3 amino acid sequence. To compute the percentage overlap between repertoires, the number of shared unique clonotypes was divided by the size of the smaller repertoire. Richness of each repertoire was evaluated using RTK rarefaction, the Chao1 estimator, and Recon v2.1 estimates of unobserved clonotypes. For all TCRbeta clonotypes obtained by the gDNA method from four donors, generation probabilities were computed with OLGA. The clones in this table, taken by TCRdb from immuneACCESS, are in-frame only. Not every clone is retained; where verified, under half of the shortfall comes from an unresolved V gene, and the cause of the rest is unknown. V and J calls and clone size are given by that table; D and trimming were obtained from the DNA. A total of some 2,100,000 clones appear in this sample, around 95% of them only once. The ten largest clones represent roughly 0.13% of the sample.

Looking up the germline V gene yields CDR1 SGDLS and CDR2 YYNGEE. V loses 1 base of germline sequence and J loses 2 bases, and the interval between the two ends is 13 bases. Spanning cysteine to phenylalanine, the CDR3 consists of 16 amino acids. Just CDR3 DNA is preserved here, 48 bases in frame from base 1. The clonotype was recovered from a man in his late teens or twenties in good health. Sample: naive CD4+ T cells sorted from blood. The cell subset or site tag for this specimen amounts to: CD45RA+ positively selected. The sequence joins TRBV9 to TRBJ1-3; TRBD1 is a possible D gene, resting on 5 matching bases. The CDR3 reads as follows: CASSVWGDLTGNTIYF. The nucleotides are TGTGCCAGCAGCGTATGGGGGGATCTCACTGGAAACACCATATATTTT. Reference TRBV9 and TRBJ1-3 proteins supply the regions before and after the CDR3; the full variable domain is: DSGVTQTPKHLITATGQRVTLRCSPRSGDLSVYWYQQSLDQGLQFLIQYYNGEERAKGNILERFSAQQFPDLHSELNLSSLELGDSALYFCASSVWGDLTGNTIYFGEGSWLTVV.